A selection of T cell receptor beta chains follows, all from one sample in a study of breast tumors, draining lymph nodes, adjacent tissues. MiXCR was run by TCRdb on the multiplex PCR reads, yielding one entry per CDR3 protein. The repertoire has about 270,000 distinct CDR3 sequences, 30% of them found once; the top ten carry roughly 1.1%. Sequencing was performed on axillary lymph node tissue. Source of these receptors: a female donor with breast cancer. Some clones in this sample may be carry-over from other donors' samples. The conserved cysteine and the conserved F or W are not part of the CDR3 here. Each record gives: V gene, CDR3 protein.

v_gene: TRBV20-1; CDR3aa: SVEREDTQY
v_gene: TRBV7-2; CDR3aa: ASSFPSGQRGSGNTIY
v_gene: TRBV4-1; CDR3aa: ASSQASGRSYNEQF
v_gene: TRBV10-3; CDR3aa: AISYRAQNTGELF
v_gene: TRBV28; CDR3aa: ASRRDSNEQF
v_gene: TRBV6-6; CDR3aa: ASSHDPTGRSYNEQF
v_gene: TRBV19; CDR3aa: ASTRFGSPLH
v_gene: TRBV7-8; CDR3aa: ASSLAVGAVQETQY
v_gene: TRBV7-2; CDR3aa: ASRWSSRTGIVPDTQY
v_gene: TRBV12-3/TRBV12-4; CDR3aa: ASSSPGYNSPLH